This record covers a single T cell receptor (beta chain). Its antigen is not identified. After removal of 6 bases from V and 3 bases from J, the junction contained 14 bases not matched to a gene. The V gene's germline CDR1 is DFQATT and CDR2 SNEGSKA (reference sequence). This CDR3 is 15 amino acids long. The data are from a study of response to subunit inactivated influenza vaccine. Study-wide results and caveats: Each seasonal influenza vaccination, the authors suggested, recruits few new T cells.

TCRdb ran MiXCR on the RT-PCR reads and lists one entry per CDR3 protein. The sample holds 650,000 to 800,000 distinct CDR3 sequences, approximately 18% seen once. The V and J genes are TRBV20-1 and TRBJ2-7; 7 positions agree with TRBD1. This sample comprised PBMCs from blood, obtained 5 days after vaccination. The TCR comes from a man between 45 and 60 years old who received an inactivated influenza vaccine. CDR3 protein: CSAPNVNRDSYEQYF. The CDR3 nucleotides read TGCAGTGCGCCGAACGTCAATAGGGACAGCTACGAGCAGTACTTC.